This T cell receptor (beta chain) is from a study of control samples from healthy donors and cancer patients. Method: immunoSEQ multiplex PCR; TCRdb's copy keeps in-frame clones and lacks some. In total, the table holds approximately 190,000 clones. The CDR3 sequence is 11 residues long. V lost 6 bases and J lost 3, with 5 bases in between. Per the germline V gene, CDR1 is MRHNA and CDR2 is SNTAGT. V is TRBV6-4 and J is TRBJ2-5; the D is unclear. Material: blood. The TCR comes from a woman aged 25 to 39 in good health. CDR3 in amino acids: CASSREETQYF. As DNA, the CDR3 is TGTGCCAGCAGCCGGGAAGAGACCCAGTACTTC.